This is a list of T cell receptor beta chains from one sample in a study of early T cells in non-severe SARS-CoV-2 infection. TCRdb called the 5' RACE reads again in MiXCR, with one record for every CDR3 protein. The data show 85,000 to 100,000 distinct CDR3 sequences, with approximately 10% seen just once and approximately 5% held by the top ten. Sequencing input: whole blood. Receptor source: an adult who was a healthcare worker with PCR-confirmed SARS-CoV-2 infection or an uninfected control (not recorded which). CDR3s include the opening cysteine and the closing phenylalanine or tryptophan. The D gene is left open where the match is weak. The size entry is marked missing in some rows and otherwise reads once, few, many or a size class.

v_gene,d_gene,j_gene,abundance,CDR3aa,CDR3nt
TRBV5-1,TRBD1,TRBJ2-5,-,CASSFRQGDETQYF,TGCGCCAGCAGCTTTCGACAGGGGGACGAGACCCAGTACTTC
TRBV7-3,TRBD1,TRBJ1-2,many,CASSLGQGADGYTF,TGTGCCAGCAGCTTAGGACAGGGGGCGGATGGCTACACCTTC
TRBV6-1,TRBD2,TRBJ2-1,many,CASSDREGSGEQFF,TGTGCCAGCAGTGACCGGGAGGGCAGTGGTGAGCAGTTCTTC
TRBV7-3,-,TRBJ1-2,many,CASSLMGGPDGYTF,TGTGCCAGCAGCTTAATGGGGGGGCCTGATGGCTACACCTTC
TRBV20-1,-,TRBJ1-6,many,CSARSRGMNNSPLHF,TGCAGTGCTAGAAGCCGGGGAATGAATAATTCACCCCTCCACTTT
TRBV28,TRBD1,TRBJ2-7,-,CASSAAGTGNYEQYF,TGTGCCAGCAGTGCTGCCGGGACAGGGAACTACGAGCAGTACTTC
TRBV7-8,-,TRBJ2-6,-,CASSPRQPGANVLTF,TGTGCCAGCAGCCCCAGGCAGCCTGGGGCCAACGTCCTGACTTTC
TRBV7-2,TRBD1,TRBJ1-2,-,CASSLNPLSGGYGYTF,TGTGCCAGCAGCTTAAACCCGTTGTCAGGGGGCTATGGCTACACCTTC
TRBV4-1,TRBD1,TRBJ1-5,many,CASSHRDRASEPQHF,TGCGCCAGCAGCCACCGGGACAGGGCCAGTGAGCCCCAGCATTTT
TRBV28,-,TRBJ2-1,-,CASSYWEFFLHDNEQFF,TGTGCCAGCAGTTATTGGGAGTTCTTTCTACATGACAATGAGCAGTTCTTC
TRBV2,TRBD1,TRBJ1-3,-,CATLTGDGNTIYF,TGTGCCACCCTGACAGGGGATGGAAACACCATATATTTT
TRBV5-5,TRBD2,TRBJ2-7,-,CASSLSPWSGGTYEQYF,TGTGCCAGCAGCTTGTCCCCTTGGTCCGGGGGGACCTACGAGCAGTACTTC
TRBV5-1,-,TRBJ1-2,many,CASSLAGAGSGYTF,TGCGCCAGCAGCTTGGCGGGGGCAGGCTCTGGCTACACCTTC
TRBV20-1,-,TRBJ1-2,-,CSIQGANYGYTF,TGCAGTATACAGGGAGCTAACTATGGCTACACCTTC
TRBV29-1,-,TRBJ1-1,-,CSVDKGNTEAFF,TGCAGCGTTGACAAGGGCAACACTGAAGCTTTCTTT
TRBV20-1,TRBD2,TRBJ2-5,many,CSAVAGVTQYF,TGCAGTGCTGTAGCGGGGGTAACCCAGTACTTC
TRBV7-9,TRBD1,TRBJ2-7,many,CASSLGQYEQYF,TGTGCCAGCAGCCTGGGACAGTACGAGCAGTACTTC
TRBV28,TRBD2,TRBJ2-7,few,CASNLSTGRTYEQYF,TGTGCCAGCAACCTGAGCACCGGGAGGACCTACGAGCAGTACTTC
TRBV6-5,-,TRBJ2-1,many,CASSYSVWEEQFF,TGTGCCAGCAGTTACTCTGTGTGGGAGGAGCAGTTCTTC
TRBV3-1,-,TRBJ2-6,-,CASSQDKPGANVLTF,TGTGCCAGCAGCCAAGATAAGCCTGGGGCCAACGTCCTGACTTTC
TRBV5-1,-,TRBJ1-1,few,CASSLEQGPNTEAFF,TGCGCCAGCAGCTTGGAGCAGGGACCTAACACTGAAGCTTTCTTT
TRBV27,-,TRBJ2-1,-,CASTPDSGTSIGQFF,TGTGCCAGCACCCCAGACTCCGGGACTTCAATAGGGCAGTTCTTC
TRBV12-3/TRBV12-4,-,TRBJ1-6,many,CASSFYPNSPLHF,TGTGCCAGCAGTTTTTATCCTAATTCACCCCTCCACTTT
TRBV18,-,TRBJ1-2,-,CASSPSPGTGYGYTF,TGTGCCAGCTCACCGAGTCCCGGGACCGGGTATGGCTACACCTTC
TRBV7-8,TRBD2,TRBJ2-5,-,CASSFSRGIQETQYF,TGTGCCAGCAGCTTCTCGCGGGGGATTCAAGAGACCCAGTACTTC
TRBV27,-,TRBJ2-7,-,CASRKDGTYEQYF,TGTGCCAGCAGAAAGGACGGAACCTACGAGCAGTACTTC
TRBV20-1,-,TRBJ1-5,-,CSAGGREDQPQHF,TGCAGTGCTGGGGGCAGGGAGGATCAGCCCCAGCATTTT
TRBV28,-,TRBJ2-4,-,CASSLYTIAKNIQYF,TGTGCCAGCAGTCTATATACTATAGCCAAAAACATTCAGTACTTC
TRBV3-1,-,TRBJ2-5,few,CASSQGDTETQYF,TGTGCCAGCAGCCAAGGGGACACGGAGACCCAGTACTTC
TRBV6-2/TRBV6-3,-,TRBJ2-1,many,CASRHWAGNNEQFF,TGTGCCAGCAGACACTGGGCGGGGAACAATGAGCAGTTCTTC
TRBV29-1,TRBD2,TRBJ2-1,few,CSVGPTSGLFNEQFF,TGCAGCGTTGGCCCCACTAGCGGGCTTTTCAATGAGCAGTTCTTC
TRBV9,TRBD2,TRBJ2-1,many,CASSFSGRASNEQFF,TGTGCCAGCAGTTTTAGCGGGAGGGCCAGCAATGAGCAGTTCTTC
TRBV7-9,-,TRBJ1-1,many,CASSEWRVQASEAFF,TGTGCCAGCAGCGAATGGAGGGTCCAAGCGTCGGAAGCTTTCTTT
TRBV7-2,-,TRBJ2-7,-,CASSLARGVAYEQYF,TGTGCCAGCAGCTTAGCGCGCGGGGTAGCCTACGAGCAGTACTTC
TRBV7-6,-,TRBJ2-1,-,CASSSGTRRDNEQFF,TGTGCCAGCAGCTCAGGGACCAGGCGAGACAATGAGCAGTTCTTC
TRBV7-9,-,TRBJ2-1,-,CASSFKNEQFF,TGTGCCAGCAGCTTTAAAAATGAGCAGTTCTTC
TRBV10-2,-,TRBJ2-7,few,CASRDRDPIPSEQYF,TGCGCCAGCAGGGACCGGGATCCAATCCCCTCCGAGCAGTACTTC
TRBV6-2/TRBV6-3,-,TRBJ2-1,-,CASSQASFTAAYNEQFF,TGTGCCAGCAGCCAGGCTAGCTTTACCGCTGCCTACAATGAGCAGTTCTTC
TRBV11-2,-,TRBJ2-7,few,CASSLSSLFSRGLAENHEQYF,TGTGCCAGCAGCTTAAGTTCGCTGTTTTCTCGGGGACTTGCGGAAAACCACGAGCAGTACTTC
TRBV18,-,TRBJ2-7,few,CASSRDTGWQYF,TGTGCCAGCTCGCGGGACACGGGTTGGCAGTACTTC
TRBV3-2,-,TRBJ2-7,-,CASSQSAGGTTYEQYF,TGTGCCAGCAGCCAGTCGGCAGGAGGAACGACCTACGAGCAGTACTTC
TRBV5-8,-,TRBJ2-3,many,CASSLMSGSDTQYF,TGTGCCAGCAGCTTGATGAGCGGCTCAGATACGCAGTATTTT
TRBV12-3/TRBV12-4,-,TRBJ1-2,-,CASSFGTAPYGYTF,TGTGCCAGCAGTTTTGGGACGGCTCCCTATGGCTACACCTTC
TRBV29-1,-,TRBJ2-1,many,CSVLTGMAGYEQFF,TGCAGCGTACTGACAGGGATGGCGGGGTATGAGCAGTTCTTC
TRBV5-1,TRBD2,TRBJ2-1,-,CASSMTSGAYNEQFF,TGCGCCAGCAGCATGACTAGCGGGGCTTACAATGAGCAGTTCTTC
TRBV6-5,-,TRBJ1-5,few,CASSYDGNSNQPQHF,TGTGCCAGCAGTTACGACGGCAATAGCAATCAGCCCCAGCATTTT
TRBV6-5,TRBD1,TRBJ1-4,many,CASSQGQGENEKLFF,TGTGCCAGCAGTCAAGGACAGGGGGAAAATGAAAAACTGTTTTTT